The source of this T cell receptor beta chain is a study of T cell repertoires in cytomegalovirus infection. Study-wide background: Epitope selection comprised recently identified HLA-C-restricted CMV epitopes and well-studied HLA-B-restricted CMV epitopes.

Worth noting for this clonotype: Its antigen remains unidentified.

The V end lost 5 bases, the J end lost 4 bases, and 12 bases lay between the germline ends. The CDR3 runs to 13 residues. Germline CDR1 is SGHVT and CDR2 is SQSDAQ. TCRdb re-derived calls from the reads in MiXCR, one entry per CDR3 protein. Seen here are about 400,000 distinct CDR3 sequences, about 35% observed once, and the top ten hold about 13%. This chain uses TRBV7-4 with TRBJ2-7; D is possibly TRBD1 (5 bases). The source was cultured PBMCs, collected from culture after CMV antigen stimulation. The sequence was collected from a human donor in good health (CMV status not recorded). Some clones in this sample may be carry-over from other donors' samples. DNA of the CDR3: TGTGCCAGCAGCACTCCCCAGGGTTACGAGCAGTACTTC. Its translation: CASSTPQGYEQYF.